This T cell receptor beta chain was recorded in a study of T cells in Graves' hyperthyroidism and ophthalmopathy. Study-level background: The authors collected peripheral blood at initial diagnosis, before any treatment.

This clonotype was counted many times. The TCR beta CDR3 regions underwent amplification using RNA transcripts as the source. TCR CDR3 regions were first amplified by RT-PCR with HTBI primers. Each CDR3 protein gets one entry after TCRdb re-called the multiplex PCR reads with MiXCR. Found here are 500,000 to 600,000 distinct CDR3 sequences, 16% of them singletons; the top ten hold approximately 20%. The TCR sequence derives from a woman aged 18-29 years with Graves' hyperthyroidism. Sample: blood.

The CDR3 sequence: CASSYSIVLAGDADTQYF. Here the CDR3 DNA reads TGTGCCAGCAGTTACTCGATTGTGCTAGCGGGGGATGCAGATACGCAGTATTTT. The chain combines TRBV6-2 or TRBV6-3 with TRBJ2-3; 10 bases are a match to TRBD2. Trimming removed 0 bases from V and 4 bases from J; junction bases left unmatched: 10. Looked up from germline, CDR1 is MNHEY and CDR2 is SVGEGT. The CDR3 contains 18 residues.